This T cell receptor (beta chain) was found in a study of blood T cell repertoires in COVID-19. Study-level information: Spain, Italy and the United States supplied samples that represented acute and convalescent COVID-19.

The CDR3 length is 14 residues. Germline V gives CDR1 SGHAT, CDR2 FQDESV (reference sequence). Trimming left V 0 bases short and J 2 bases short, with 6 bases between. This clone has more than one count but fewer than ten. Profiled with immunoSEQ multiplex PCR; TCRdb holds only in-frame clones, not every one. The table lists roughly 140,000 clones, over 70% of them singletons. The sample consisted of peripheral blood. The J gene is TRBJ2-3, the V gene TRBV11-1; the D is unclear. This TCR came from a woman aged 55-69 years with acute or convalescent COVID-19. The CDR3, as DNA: TGTGCCAGCAGCTTAGCGGGCGTCACAGATACGCAGTATTTT. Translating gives CASSLAGVTDTQYF.